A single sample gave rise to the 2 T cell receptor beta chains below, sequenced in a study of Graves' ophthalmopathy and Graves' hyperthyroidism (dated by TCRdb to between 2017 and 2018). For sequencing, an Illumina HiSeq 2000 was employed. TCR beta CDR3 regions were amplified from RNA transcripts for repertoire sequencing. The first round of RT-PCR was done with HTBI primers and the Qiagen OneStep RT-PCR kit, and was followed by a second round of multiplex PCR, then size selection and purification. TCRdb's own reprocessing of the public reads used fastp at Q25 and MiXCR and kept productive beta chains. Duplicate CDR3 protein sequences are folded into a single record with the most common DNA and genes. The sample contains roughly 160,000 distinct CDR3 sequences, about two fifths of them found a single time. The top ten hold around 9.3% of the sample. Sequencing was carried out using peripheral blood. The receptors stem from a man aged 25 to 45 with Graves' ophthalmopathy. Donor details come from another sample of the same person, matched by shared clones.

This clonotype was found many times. CDR3 sequence: CASSYGGQGNTIYF. In DNA form, the CDR3 reads TGTGCCAGCAGTTACGGGGGACAGGGAAACACCATATATTTT. The chain links TRBV6-5 to TRBJ1-3, with 7 nucleotides matching TRBD1. The germline CDR1 and CDR2 sequences are MNHEY and SVGAGI. The length of the CDR3 is 14 residues. Losses at the gene ends were 2 bases for V and 4 bases for J; bases not matched to a gene: 2.

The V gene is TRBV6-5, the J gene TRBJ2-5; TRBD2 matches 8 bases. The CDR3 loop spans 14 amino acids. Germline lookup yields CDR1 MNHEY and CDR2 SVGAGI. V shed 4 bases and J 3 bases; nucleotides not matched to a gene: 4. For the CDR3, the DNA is TGTGCCAGCAGTTCCGGGACTAGTAAAGAGACCCAGTACTTC. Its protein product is CASSSGTSKETQYF.